Listed below are T cell receptor beta chains from one sample, sequenced in a study of CXCR3-negative and CXCR3-positive naive CD8 T cells. From its re-call of the 5' RACE reads, TCRdb lists each CDR3 protein once, without DNA. The sample shows over 150,000 distinct CDR3 sequences, and nearly 0.5% sits with its ten largest clones. Sequencing was carried out using naive CXCR3+ CD8+ T cells from blood. These receptor sequences come from a human donor in good health. Some clones in this sample may be carry-over from other donors' samples. CDR3s include the opening cysteine and the closing phenylalanine or tryptophan.

TRBJ2-7,TRBV27,CASSFAGYEQYF
TRBJ2-5,TRBV4-1,CASSQIPPGSAGETQYF
TRBJ2-1,TRBV7-8,CASSLAAAGAVNEQFF
TRBJ2-3,TRBV7-3,CASSSGLSGGTDTQYF
TRBJ2-7,TRBV19,CASSMRPTYEQYF
TRBJ2-3,TRBV28,CASSSRQGDTQYF
TRBJ2-5,TRBV21-1,CASSKGEELDAYQETQYF
TRBJ2-7,TRBV7-9,CASRPYGTDLPYEQYF
TRBJ2-7,TRBV2,CASRGGGPSFVGFYEQYF
TRBJ1-2,TRBV7-9,CASSSGDKGYGYTF
TRBJ2-3,TRBV11-1,CASSLSGWKGTDTDTQYF
TRBJ1-1,TRBV12-3/TRBV12-4,CASQIWGTEAFF
TRBJ2-5,TRBV27,CASRPSEAETQYF
TRBJ1-1,TRBV19,CASSSDIGANEAFF
TRBJ2-1,TRBV28,CASRAVGTGDNEQFF
TRBJ2-5,TRBV28,CASSFERRETQYF
TRBJ2-1,TRBV10-3,CAISESLGDEQFF
TRBJ2-7,TRBV7-9,CASSLILDGYEQYF
TRBJ1-2,TRBV2,CASTEGHRGNDGYTF
TRBJ2-7,TRBV6-1,CASSGSDSYEQYF
TRBJ2-6,TRBV9,CASSASQHSGANVLTF
TRBJ1-6,TRBV9,CASSAGQSSYNSPLHF
TRBJ1-1,TRBV29-1,CSVTGTGLLNTEAFF
TRBJ1-1,TRBV11-3,CASSVGGPNTEAFF
TRBJ1-1,TRBV7-9,CASSLAGQGVPGAFF
TRBJ2-3,TRBV28,CATFTYVGRIDTQYF
TRBJ2-1,TRBV7-3,CASSSTWLALYNEQFF
TRBJ2-5,TRBV5-6,CASIKGETQYF
TRBJ1-1,TRBV5-6,CASSFLYIPEAFF
TRBJ1-2,TRBV12-3/TRBV12-4,CASTPAGAYGYTF
TRBJ2-1,TRBV21-1,CASSKRSTTSAYLKNNEQFF
TRBJ2-3,TRBV12-3/TRBV12-4,CASSPRGGGLLTDTQYF
TRBJ2-1,TRBV19,CASGVTSGRTDEQFF
TRBJ1-2,TRBV29-1,CSVEGQTLFYGYTF
TRBJ1-1,TRBV4-2,CASSQARRENTEAFF
TRBJ2-3,TRBV7-6,CASSPLPRLAGGPLTDTQYF
TRBJ2-1,TRBV5-6,CASGTGQSSYNEQFF
TRBJ2-1,TRBV10-1,CASSVEWGGEQFF
TRBJ1-2,TRBV29-1,CSVLQQGAWGYTF
TRBJ2-1,TRBV18,CASSPADRNNEQFF
TRBJ2-7,TRBV28,CASSFPRVEQYF
TRBJ2-1,TRBV20-1,CSAHPDWTSGDPNEQFF
TRBJ2-1,TRBV14,CAVAPWPYNEQFF
TRBJ2-7,TRBV29-1,CSVEGHTGKPPYEQYF
TRBJ2-7,TRBV6-5,CASSYSGGSRLSEQYF